This T cell receptor (beta chain) emerged from a study of cytomegalovirus exposure and HLA in healthy donors. Worth noting for this clone: Its specificity is not known.

The PCR had 60 Vbeta and 13 Jbeta primers. TCRdb keeps only in-frame clones here, not all; method: immunoSEQ multiplex PCR. Found here are under 150,000 clones, less than 80% of them singletons; the top ten hold around 4.3%. The CDR3 has 18 amino acids. V was pared by 4 bases and J by 3 bases, with 17 bases of the junction left unmatched. Per the germline V gene, CDR1 is SGHVS and CDR2 is FQNEAQ. The study's findings and limits: Reports indicated that the classifier achieved high specificity and sensitivity in diagnosing cytomegalovirus status. Researchers catalogued 160 or so TCR beta chains as cytomegalovirus-associated.

The specimen sequenced was PBMCs. The rearrangement joins TRBV7-8 to TRBJ1-2; 7 nucleotides line up with TRBD1. The TCR originated in a woman aged 40 to 49 in good health and CMV-seropositive. The DNA for the CDR3 is TGTGCCAGCAGCTCCGCTGGACAGGCCCCGCGGTTGGACTATGGCTACACCTTC. Protein product: CASSSAGQAPRLDYGYTF.